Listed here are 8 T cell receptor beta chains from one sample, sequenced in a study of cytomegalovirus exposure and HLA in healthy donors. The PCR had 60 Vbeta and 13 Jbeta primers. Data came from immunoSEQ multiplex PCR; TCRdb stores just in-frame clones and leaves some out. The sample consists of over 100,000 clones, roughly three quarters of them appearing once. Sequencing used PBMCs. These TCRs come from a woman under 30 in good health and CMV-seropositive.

The CDR3 region has the DNA TGTGCCAGCAGCTTAGGGTGGCGGCGGGGCTCCTACGAGCAGTACTTC. It translates to CASSLGWRRGSYEQYF. The chain carries TRBV7-6 and TRBJ2-7; perhaps TRBD2 as D (6 bases). The CDR3 runs to 16 residues. Trimming took off 1 base at V and 0 bases at J, with 13 bases between the two ends. The germline gives CDR1 SGHVS, CDR2 FNYEAQ.

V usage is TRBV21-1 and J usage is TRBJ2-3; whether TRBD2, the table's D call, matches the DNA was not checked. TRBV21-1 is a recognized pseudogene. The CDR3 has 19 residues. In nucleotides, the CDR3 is TGTGCCAGCATCACCCGGGTGGAGAGCGGACTAGCGGACACAGATACGCAGTATTTT. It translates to CASITRVESGLADTDTQYF.

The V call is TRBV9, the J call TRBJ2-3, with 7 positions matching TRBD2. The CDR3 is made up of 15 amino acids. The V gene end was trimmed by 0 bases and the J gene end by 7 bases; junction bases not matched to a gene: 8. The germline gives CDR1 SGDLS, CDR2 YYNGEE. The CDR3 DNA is TGTGCCAGCAGCGTAGGCCCTAGCGGCCTGAATACGCAGTATTTT. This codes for CASSVGPSGLNTQYF. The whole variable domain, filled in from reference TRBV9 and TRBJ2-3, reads DSGVTQTPKHLITATGQRVTLRCSPRSGDLSVYWYQQSLDQGLQFLIQYYNGEERAKGNILERFSAQQFPDLHSELNLSSLELGDSALYFCASSVGPSGLNTQYFGPGTRLTVL.

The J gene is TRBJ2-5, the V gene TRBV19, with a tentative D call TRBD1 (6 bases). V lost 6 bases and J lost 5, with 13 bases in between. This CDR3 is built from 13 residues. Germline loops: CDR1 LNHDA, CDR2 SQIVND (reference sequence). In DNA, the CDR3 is TGTGCCAGTAGCCCAGGGGAGTGGGAGACCCAGTACTTC. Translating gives CASSPGEWETQYF.

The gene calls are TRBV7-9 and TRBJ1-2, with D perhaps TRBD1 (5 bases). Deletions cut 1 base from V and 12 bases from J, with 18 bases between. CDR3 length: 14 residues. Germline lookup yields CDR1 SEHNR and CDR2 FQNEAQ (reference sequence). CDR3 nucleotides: TGTGCCAGCAGCTTAGGAAACAACAGGAAAAGTGACACCTTC. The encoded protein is CASSLGNNRKSDTF.

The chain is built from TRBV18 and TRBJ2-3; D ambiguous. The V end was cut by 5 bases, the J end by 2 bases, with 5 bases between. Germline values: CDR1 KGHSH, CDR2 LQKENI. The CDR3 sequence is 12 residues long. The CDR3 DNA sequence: TGTGCCAGCTCAGCCTACACAGATACGCAGTATTTT. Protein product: CASSAYTDTQYF.

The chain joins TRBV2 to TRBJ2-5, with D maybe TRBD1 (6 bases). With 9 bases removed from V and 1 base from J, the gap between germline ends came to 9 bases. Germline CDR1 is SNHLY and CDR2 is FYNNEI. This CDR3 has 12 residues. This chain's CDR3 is CASGQPQETQYF. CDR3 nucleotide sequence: TGTGCCAGTGGACAGCCCCAAGAGACCCAGTACTTC.

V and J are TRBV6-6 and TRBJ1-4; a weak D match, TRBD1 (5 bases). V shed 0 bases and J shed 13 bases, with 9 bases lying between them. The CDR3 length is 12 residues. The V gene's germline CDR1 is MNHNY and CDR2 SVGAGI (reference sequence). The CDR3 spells CASSYSKGILFF. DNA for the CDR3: TGTGCCAGCAGTTACTCGAAGGGGATACTGTTTTTT.